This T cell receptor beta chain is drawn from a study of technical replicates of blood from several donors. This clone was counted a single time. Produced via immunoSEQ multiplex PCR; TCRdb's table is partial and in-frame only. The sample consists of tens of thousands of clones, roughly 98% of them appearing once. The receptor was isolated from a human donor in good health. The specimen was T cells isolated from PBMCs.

The CDR3: CASSNSLTQYF. CDR3 coding DNA: TGTGCCAGCAGTAATAGCCTAACGCAGTATTTT. The gene calls are TRBV28 and TRBJ2-3, with D unresolved. This CDR3 is built from 11 residues. CDR1 is MDHEN, CDR2 SYDVKM, per germline. V shed 5 bases and J shed 9 bases, with 9 bases lying between them.